This T cell receptor beta chain was identified in a study of shared clonotypes between healthy human individuals. Study context: Three men and a couple of women, aged 18 to 49, were donors. Findings and caveats of the study: It was anticipated that sequencing depth would influence how many clonotypes donors shared. Generally, naive subsets (rather than memory subsets) showed larger estimated richness.

The CDR3 runs to 16 residues. Germline V CDR1 and CDR2: SGHVS, FNYEAQ. The ends were cut back, 3 bases at V and 8 bases at J, with 23 bases in the middle. As to this clone: Its antigen is not known.

The table came from immunoSEQ multiplex PCR; TCRdb's copy has only in-frame clones and leaves some out. The top ten hold 0.4% to 0.45% of the sample, which has over 1.5 million clones, approximately 98% seen once. This chain joins TRBV7-6 and TRBJ2-7; D unresolved. This sequence was found in a man aged 25 to 40 in good health. Sequences were obtained from naive CD4+ T cells sorted from blood. The subset was: CD45RA+ positively selected. The CDR3 sequence: CASSLFAVAGETQQYF. CDR3 nucleotide sequence: TGTGCCAGCAGCTTGTTTGCAGTAGCTGGAGAGACGCAGCAGTACTTC.